Listed below are T cell receptor beta chains from one sample, sequenced in a study of T cell responses to AZD1222 COVID-19 vaccine. The data were produced by immunoSEQ multiplex PCR, yet TCRdb's version contains in-frame clones alone and is incomplete. The sample shows more than 250,000 clones, 85% to 95% of them seen only once. Specimen: peripheral blood, collected on day 0 of AZD1222 vaccination. The origin of the receptors is an adult in good health. CDR3s include the opening cysteine and the closing phenylalanine or tryptophan. Fields, in order: CDR3 protein, V gene, J gene, clone size. Clone size is stated in some rows and not others, as once, few, many or a class when expanded.

cdr3_aa: CASSLVDRGGYGYTF
v_call: TRBV5-5
j_call: TRBJ1-2
clone_size: -

cdr3_aa: CASTITGDGYTF
v_call: TRBV2
j_call: TRBJ1-2
clone_size: few

cdr3_aa: CASSVRADNNEQFF
v_call: TRBV9
j_call: TRBJ2-1
clone_size: -

cdr3_aa: CSAIGAEQYF
v_call: TRBV20-1
j_call: TRBJ2-7
clone_size: -

cdr3_aa: CASSLSGLGGGNEQFF
v_call: TRBV13
j_call: TRBJ2-1
clone_size: -

cdr3_aa: CASSARYEQYF
v_call: TRBV28
j_call: TRBJ2-7
clone_size: -

cdr3_aa: CASSVGPSSYNEQFF
v_call: TRBV9
j_call: TRBJ2-1
clone_size: -

cdr3_aa: CASSLAVQARASRPQHF
v_call: TRBV5-8
j_call: TRBJ1-5
clone_size: -

cdr3_aa: CASSGSYQGSYEQYF
v_call: TRBV28
j_call: TRBJ2-7
clone_size: once

cdr3_aa: CASTLQAGFDEQFF
v_call: TRBV7-2
j_call: TRBJ2-1
clone_size: -

cdr3_aa: CASSPTLASEKLFF
v_call: TRBV6-5
j_call: TRBJ1-4
clone_size: -

cdr3_aa: CASSDQLAEAFF
v_call: TRBV2
j_call: TRBJ1-1
clone_size: -

cdr3_aa: CASSLGASGSYEQYF
v_call: TRBV7-2
j_call: TRBJ2-7
clone_size: -

cdr3_aa: CASSYGQEKSWNTEAFF
v_call: TRBV6-2/TRBV6-3
j_call: TRBJ1-1
clone_size: once

cdr3_aa: CASSYGLAGANEQFF
v_call: TRBV5-6
j_call: TRBJ2-1
clone_size: -

cdr3_aa: CASSQDQGRADTEAFF
v_call: TRBV4-3
j_call: TRBJ1-1
clone_size: once

cdr3_aa: CASSPSPGLLDSPLHF
v_call: TRBV5-4
j_call: TRBJ1-6
clone_size: -